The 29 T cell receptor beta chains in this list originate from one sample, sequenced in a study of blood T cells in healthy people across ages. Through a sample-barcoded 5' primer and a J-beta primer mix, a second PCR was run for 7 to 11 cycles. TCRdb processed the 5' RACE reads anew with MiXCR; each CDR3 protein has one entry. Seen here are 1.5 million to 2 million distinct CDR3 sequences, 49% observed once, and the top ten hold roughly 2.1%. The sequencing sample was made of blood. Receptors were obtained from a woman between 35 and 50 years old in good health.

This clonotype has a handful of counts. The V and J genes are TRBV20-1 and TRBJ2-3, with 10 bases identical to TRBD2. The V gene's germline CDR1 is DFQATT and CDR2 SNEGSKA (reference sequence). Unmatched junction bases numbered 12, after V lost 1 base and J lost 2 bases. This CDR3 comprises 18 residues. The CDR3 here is CSARGKVAGGPFTDTQYF. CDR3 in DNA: TGCAGTGCTAGAGGGAAGGTAGCGGGGGGCCCTTTCACAGATACGCAGTATTTT.

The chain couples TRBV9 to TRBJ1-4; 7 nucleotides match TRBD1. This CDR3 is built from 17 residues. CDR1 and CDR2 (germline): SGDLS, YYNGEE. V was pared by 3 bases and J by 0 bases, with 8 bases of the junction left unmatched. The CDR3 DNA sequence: TGTGCCAGCAGCGACGGGACAGCAACAGCAACTAATGAAAAACTGTTTTTT. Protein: CASSDGTATATNEKLFF. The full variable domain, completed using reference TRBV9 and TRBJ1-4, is DSGVTQTPKHLITATGQRVTLRCSPRSGDLSVYWYQQSLDQGLQFLIQYYNGEERAKGNILERFSAQQFPDLHSELNLSSLELGDSALYFCASSDGTATATNEKLFFGSGTQLSVL.

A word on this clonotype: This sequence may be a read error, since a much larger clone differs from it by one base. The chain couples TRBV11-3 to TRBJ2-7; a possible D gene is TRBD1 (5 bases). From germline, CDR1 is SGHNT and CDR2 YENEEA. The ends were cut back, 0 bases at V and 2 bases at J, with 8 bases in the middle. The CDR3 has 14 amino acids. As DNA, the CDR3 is TGTGCCAGCAGCTTAGACGCGACAGCCTACGAGCAGTACTTC. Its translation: CASSLDATAYEQYF.

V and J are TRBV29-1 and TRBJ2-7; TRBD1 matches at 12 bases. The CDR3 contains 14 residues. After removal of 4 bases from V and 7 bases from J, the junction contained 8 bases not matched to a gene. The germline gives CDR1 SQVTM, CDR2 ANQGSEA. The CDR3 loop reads CSVAPGQGAEEQYF. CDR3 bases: TGCAGCGTTGCGCCGGGACAGGGGGCGGAAGAGCAGTACTTC.

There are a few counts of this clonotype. CDR3 residues: CSASEAVVSYEQYF. CDR3 DNA: TGCAGTGCTAGTGAAGCGGTCGTATCCTACGAGCAGTACTTC. The V and J genes are TRBV20-1 and TRBJ2-7; tentative D call: TRBD2 (5 bases). CDR3 size: 14 residues. V shed 3 bases and J shed 1 base, with 13 bases lying between them. CDR1 is DFQATT and CDR2 is SNEGSKA in the germline V gene (reference sequence).

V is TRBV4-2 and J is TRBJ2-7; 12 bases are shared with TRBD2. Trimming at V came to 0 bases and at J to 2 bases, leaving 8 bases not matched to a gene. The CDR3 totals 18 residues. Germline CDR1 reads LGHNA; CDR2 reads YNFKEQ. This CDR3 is CASSQEASGGAWAYEQYF. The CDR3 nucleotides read TGTGCCAGCAGCCAAGAGGCTAGCGGGGGGGCGTGGGCCTACGAGCAGTACTTC.

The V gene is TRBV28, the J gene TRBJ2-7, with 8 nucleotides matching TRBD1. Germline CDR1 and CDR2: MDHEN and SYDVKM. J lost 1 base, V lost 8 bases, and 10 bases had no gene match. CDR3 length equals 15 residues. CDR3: CASGLDGTGSYEQYF. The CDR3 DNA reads TGTGCCAGCGGATTGGACGGGACAGGATCCTACGAGCAGTACTTC.

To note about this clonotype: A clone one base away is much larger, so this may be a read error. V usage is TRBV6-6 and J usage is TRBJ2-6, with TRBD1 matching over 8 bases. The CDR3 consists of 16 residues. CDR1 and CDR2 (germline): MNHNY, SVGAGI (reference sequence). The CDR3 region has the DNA TGTGCCAGCAGCAGGACAGGGAGCCCTGGGACCAACGTCCTGACTTTC. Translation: CASSRTGSPGTNVLTF.

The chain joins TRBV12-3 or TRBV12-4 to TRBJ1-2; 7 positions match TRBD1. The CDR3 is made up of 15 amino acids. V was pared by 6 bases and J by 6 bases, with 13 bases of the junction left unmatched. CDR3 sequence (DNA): TGTGCCAGCAGCGAATTGGACAGGTCCTTACATGGCTACACCTTC. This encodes CASSELDRSLHGYTF.

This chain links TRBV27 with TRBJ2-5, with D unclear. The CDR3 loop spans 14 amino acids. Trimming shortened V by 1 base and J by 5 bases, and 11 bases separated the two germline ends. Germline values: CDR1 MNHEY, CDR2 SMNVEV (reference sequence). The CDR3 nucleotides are TGTGCCAGCAGTTTATACCGTGCCCGGGAGACCCAGTACTTC. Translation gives CASSLYRARETQYF.

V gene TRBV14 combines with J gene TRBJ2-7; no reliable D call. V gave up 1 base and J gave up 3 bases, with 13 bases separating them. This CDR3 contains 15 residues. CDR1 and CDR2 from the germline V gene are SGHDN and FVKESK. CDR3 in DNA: TGTGCCAGCAGCCAAGCAAGGTCTGGGCTCTACGAGCAGTACGTC. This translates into CASSQARSGLYEQYV.

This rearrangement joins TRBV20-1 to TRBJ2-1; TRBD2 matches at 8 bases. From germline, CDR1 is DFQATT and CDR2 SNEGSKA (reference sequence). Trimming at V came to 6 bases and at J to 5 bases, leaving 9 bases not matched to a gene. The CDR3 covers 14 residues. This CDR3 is CSAANSGADNEQFF. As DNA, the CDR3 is TGCAGTGCCGCCAATAGCGGGGCCGACAATGAGCAGTTCTTC.

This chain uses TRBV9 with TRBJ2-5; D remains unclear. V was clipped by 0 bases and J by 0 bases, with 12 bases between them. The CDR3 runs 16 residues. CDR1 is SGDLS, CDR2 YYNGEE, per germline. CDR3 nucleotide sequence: TGTGCCAGCAGCGTAGCGATAGCTTCGAACCAAGAGACCCAGTACTTC. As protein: CASSVAIASNQETQYF.

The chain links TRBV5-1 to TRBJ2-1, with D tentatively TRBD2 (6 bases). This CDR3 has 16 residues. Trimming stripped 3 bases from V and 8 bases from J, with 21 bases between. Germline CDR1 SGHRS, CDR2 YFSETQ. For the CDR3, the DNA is TGCGCCAGCAGCTCGGGACTCCCAAGCATCAGGGATGAGCAGTTCTTC. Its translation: CASSSGLPSIRDEQFF.

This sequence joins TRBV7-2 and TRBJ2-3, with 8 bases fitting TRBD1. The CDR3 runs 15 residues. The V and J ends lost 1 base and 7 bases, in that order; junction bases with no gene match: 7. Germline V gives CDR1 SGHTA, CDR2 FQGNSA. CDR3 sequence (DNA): TGTGCCAGCAGCTTAGTTGGGGACAGGCAGCATACGCAGTATTTT. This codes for CASSLVGDRQHTQYF.

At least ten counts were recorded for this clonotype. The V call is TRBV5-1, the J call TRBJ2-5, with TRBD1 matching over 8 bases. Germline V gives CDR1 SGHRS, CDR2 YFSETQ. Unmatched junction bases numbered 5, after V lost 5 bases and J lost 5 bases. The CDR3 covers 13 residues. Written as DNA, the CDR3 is TGCGCCAGCAGTTCCCAGGGGGCTGAGACCCAGTACTTC. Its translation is CASSSQGAETQYF.

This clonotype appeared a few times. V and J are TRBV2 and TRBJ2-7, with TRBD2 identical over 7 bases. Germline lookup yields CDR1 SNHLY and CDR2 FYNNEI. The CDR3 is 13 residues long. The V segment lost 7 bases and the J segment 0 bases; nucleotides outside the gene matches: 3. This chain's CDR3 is CASTLADSYEQYF. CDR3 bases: TGTGCCAGCACCCTAGCGGACTCCTACGAGCAGTACTTC.

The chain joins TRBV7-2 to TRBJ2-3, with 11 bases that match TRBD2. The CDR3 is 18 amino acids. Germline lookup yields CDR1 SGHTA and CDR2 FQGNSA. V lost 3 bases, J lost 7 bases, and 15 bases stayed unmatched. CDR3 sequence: CASSFNLYSGGAWNTQYF. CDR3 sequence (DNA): TGTGCCAGCAGCTTTAACCTGTATAGCGGGGGGGCGTGGAATACGCAGTATTTT.

CDR3 sequence: CASSVNRAGETQYF. The CDR3 nucleotides read TGTGCCAGCAGCGTAAATAGGGCTGGGGAGACCCAGTACTTC. The chain has TRBV9 and TRBJ2-5; D uncertain. Per germline, CDR1 SGDLS and CDR2 YYNGEE. The CDR3 has 14 amino acids. The V end lost 1 base, the J end lost 5 bases, and 12 bases lay between the germline ends.

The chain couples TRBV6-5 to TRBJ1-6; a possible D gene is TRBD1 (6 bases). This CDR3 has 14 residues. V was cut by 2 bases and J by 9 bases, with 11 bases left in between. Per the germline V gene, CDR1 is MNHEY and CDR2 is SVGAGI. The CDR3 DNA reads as TGTGCCAGCAGTTACGACGGGGGGGCTTCACCCCTCCACTTT. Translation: CASSYDGGASPLHF.

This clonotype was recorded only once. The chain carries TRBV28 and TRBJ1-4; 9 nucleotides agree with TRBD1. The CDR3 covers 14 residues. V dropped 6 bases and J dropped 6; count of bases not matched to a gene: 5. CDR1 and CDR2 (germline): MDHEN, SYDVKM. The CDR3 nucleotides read TGTGCCAGCAGGCTTCGGACAGGGGATGAAAAACTGTTTTTT. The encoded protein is CASRLRTGDEKLFF.

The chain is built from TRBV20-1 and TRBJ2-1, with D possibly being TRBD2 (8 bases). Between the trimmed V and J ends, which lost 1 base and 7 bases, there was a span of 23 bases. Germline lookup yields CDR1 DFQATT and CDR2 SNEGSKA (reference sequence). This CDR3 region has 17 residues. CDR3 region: CSARVLREGAGRNEQFF. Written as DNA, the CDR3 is TGCAGTGCTAGAGTTCTACGGGAGGGGGCCGGGAGAAATGAGCAGTTCTTC.

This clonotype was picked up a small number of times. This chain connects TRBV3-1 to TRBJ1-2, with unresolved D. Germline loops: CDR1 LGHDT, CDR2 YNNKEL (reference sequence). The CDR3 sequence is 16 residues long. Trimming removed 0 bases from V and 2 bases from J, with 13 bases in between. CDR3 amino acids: CASSQEGWGSNYGYTF. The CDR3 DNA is TGTGCCAGCAGCCAAGAAGGTTGGGGTTCGAACTATGGCTACACCTTC.

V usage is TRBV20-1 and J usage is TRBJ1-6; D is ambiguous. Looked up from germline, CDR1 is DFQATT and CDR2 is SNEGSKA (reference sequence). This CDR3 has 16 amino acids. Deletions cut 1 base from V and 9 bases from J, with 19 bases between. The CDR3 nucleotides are TGCAGTGCTAGAGGGTCGGCCTTGGGGTTCGGTTCACCCCTCCACTTT. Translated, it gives CSARGSALGFGSPLHF.

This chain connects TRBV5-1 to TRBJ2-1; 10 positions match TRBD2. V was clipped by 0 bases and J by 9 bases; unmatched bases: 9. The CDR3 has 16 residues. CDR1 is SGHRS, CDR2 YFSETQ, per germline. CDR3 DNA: TGCGCCAGCAGCTTGGCTCGGAGCGGGGGGGCCGGTGAGCAGTTCTTC. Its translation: CASSLARSGGAGEQFF. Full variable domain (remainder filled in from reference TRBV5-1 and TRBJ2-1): KAGVTQTPRYLIKTRGQQVTLSCSPISGHRSVSWYQQTPGQGLQFLFEYFSETQRNKGNFPGRFSGRQFSNSRSEMNVSTLELGDSALYLCASSLARSGGAGEQFFGPGTRLTVL.

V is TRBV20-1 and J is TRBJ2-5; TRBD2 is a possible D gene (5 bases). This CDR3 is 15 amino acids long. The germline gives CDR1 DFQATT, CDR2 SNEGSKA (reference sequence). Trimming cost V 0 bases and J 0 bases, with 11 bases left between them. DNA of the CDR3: TGCAGTGCTAGAGATGACTCGGGGAACCAAGAGACCCAGTACTTC. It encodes CSARDDSGNQETQYF.

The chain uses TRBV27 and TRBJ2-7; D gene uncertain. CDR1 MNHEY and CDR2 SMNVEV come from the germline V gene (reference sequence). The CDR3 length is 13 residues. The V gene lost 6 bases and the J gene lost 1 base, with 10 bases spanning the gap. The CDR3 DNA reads TGTGCCAGCAGGTATTTGGGTTCCTACGAGCAGTACTTC. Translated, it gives CASRYLGSYEQYF.

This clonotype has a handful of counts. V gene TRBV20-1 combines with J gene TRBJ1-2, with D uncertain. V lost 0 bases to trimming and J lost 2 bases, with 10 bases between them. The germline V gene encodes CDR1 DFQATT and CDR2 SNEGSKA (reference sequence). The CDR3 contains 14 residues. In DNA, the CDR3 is TGCAGTGCTAGAGAGGCCACGGAAAACTATGGCTACACCTTC. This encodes CSAREATENYGYTF.

The CDR3 nucleotides read TGTGCCAGCAACTCTGGGACAGGGAACACTGAAGCTTTCTTT. Translation gives CASNSGTGNTEAFF. The gene calls are TRBV7-2 and TRBJ1-1; 8 bases map to TRBD1. The J segment lost 1 base and the V segment lost 7 bases, leaving 5 bases of the junction unmatched. This CDR3 is 14 amino acids long. The V gene's germline CDR1 is SGHTA and CDR2 FQGNSA.